This record concerns one T cell receptor beta chain sequence. CDR3 length equals 12 residues. With 8 bases clipped from V and 6 bases from J, the junction kept 4 bases outside the gene matches. In germline, CDR1 is SEHNR, CDR2 FQNEAQ (reference sequence). This record comes from a study of T cell changes during pregnancy in multiple sclerosis. Method: immunoSEQ multiplex PCR; TCRdb's copy keeps in-frame clones and lacks some. The data show 50,000 to 65,000 clones, with 90% to 95% seen just once and 2.5% to 4% held by the top ten. V gene TRBV7-9 combines with J gene TRBJ2-7, with 10 bases fitting TRBD2. This TCR derives from a female donor with multiple sclerosis, enrolled in a pregnancy study. Sequencing was performed on CD8+ T cells from peripheral blood mononuclear cells, taken in the second trimester of pregnancy. The chain's CDR3 is CASGVAGGEQYF. Here the CDR3 DNA reads TGTGCCAGCGGGGTAGCGGGAGGCGAGCAGTACTTC.